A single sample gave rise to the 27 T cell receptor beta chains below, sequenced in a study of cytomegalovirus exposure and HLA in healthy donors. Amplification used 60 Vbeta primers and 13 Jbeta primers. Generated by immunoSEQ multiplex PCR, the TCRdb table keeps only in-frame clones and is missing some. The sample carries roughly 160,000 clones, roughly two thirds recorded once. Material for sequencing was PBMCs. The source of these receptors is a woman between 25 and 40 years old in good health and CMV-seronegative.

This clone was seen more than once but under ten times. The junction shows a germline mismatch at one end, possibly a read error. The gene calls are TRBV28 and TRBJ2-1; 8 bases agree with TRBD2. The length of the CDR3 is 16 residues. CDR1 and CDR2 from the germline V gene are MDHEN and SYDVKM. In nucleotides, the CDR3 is TGTGCCAGCAATTTAGCAAGCGGGAGTACCTACAATGAGCAGTTCTTC. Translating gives CASNLASGSTYNEQFF.

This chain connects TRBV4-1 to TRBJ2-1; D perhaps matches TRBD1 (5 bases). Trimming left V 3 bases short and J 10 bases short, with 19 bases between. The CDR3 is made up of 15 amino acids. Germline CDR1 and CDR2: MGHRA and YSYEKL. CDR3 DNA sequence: TGCGCCAGCAGCCATTTTGGACAAGAAGTCGACGAGCAGTTCTTC. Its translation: CASSHFGQEVDEQFF.

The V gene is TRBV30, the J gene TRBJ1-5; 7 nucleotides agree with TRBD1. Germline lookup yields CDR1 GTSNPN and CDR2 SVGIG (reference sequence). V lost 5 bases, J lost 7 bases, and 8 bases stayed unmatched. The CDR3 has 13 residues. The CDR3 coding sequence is TGTGCCTGGGAAAGGGGGCTCAACCAGCCCCAGCATTTT. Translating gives CAWERGLNQPQHF.

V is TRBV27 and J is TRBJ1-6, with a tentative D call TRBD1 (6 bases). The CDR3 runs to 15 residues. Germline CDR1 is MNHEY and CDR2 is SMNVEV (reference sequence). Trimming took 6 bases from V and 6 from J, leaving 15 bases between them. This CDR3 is CASRPLTGINSPLHF. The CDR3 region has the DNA TGTGCCAGCAGGCCTTTGACAGGAATTAATTCACCCCTCCACTTT.

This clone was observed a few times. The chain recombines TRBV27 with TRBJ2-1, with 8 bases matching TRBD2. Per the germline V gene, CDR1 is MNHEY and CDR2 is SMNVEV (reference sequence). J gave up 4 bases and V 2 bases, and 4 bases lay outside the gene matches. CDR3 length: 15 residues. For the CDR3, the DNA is TGTGCCAGCAGTTTAGGGGGACTAGGTTACAATGAGCAGTTCTTC. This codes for CASSLGGLGYNEQFF.

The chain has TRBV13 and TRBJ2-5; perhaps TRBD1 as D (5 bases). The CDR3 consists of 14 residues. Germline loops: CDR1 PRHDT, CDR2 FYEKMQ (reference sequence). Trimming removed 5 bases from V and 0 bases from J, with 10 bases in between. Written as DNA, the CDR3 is TGTGCCAGCAGCCCTCCAGGGTACCAAGAGACCCAGTACTTC. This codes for CASSPPGYQETQYF. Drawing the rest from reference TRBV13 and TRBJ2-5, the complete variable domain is AAGVIQSPRHLIKEKRETATLKCYPIPRHDTVYWYQQGPGQDPQFLISFYEKMQSDKGSIPDRFSAQQFSDYHSELNMSSLELGDSALYFCASSPPGYQETQYFGPGTRLLVL.

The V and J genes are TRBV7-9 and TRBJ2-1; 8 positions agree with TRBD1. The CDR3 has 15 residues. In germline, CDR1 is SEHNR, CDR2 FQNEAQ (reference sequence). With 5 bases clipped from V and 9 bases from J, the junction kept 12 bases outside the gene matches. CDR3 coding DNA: TGTGCCAGCAGCGAACCGACAGGGGTTGTCGGTGAGCAGTTCTTC. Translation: CASSEPTGVVGEQFF.

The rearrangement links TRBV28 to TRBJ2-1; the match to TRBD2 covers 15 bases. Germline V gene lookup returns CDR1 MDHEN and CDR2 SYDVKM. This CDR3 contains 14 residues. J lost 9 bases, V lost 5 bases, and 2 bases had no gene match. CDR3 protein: CASSGLAGGTEQFF. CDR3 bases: TGTGCCAGCAGTGGACTAGCGGGGGGGACTGAGCAGTTCTTC.

The CDR3 DNA reads as TGTGCCAGCAGCCAACCATACAGTTCCGAGCAGTACTTC. It is translated as CASSQPYSSEQYF. The chain recombines TRBV16 with TRBJ2-7; unclear D gene. The V gene's germline CDR1 is KGHSY and CDR2 FQNENV. The CDR3 has 13 amino acids. Trimming stripped 2 bases from V and 6 bases from J, with 11 bases between.

CDR3 sequence (DNA): TGCGCCAGCAGCTACAATATTGAACAGGCGGCTTTCTTT. Its translation: CASSYNIEQAAFF. The V gene is TRBV4-3, the J gene TRBJ1-1; D might be TRBD1 (5 bases). The germline CDR1 and CDR2 sequences are LGHNA and YSLEER. The CDR3 is 13 residues long. Trimming removed 5 bases from V and 11 bases from J, with 18 bases in between.

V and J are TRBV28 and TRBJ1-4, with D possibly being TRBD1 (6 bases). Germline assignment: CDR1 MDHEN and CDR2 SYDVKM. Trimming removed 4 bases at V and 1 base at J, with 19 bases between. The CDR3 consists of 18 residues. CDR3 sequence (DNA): TGTGCCAGCAGTTCAACAACTCGGAGGACAGAAACTAATGAAAAACTGTTTTTT. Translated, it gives CASSSTTRRTETNEKLFF.

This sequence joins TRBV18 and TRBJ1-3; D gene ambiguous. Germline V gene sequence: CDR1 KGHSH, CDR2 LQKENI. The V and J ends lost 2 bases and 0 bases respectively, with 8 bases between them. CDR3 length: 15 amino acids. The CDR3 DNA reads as TGTGCCAGCTCACCAGGTGGGAGCTCTGGAAACACCATATATTTT. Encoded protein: CASSPGGSSGNTIYF.

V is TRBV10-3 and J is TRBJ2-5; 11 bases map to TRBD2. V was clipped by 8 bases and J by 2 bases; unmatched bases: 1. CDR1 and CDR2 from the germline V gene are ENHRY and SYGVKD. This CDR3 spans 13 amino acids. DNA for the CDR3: TGTGCCATCGGGACTAGCGGACAAGAGACCCAGTACTTC. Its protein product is CAIGTSGQETQYF.

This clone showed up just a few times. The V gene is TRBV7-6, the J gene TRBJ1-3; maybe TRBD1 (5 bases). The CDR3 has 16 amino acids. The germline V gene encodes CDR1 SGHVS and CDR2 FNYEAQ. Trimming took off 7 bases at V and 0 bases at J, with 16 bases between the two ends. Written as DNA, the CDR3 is TGTGCCAGCACAAGGGAAGGCAGGGCCTCTGGAAACACCATATATTTT. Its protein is CASTREGRASGNTIYF.

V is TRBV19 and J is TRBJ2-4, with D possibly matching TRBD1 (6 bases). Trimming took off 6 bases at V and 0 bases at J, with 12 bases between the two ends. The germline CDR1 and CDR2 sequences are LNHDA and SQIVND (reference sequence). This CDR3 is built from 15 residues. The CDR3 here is CASRRDTGAKNIQYF. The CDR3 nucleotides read TGTGCCAGTAGAAGGGACACGGGAGCCAAAAACATTCAGTACTTC.

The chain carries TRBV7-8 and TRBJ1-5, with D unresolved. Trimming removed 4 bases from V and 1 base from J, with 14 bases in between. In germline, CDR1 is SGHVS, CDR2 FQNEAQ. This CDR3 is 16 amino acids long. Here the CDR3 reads CASSSTRRMSNQPQHF. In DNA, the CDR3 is TGTGCCAGCAGCTCGACTCGGAGGATGAGCAATCAGCCCCAGCATTTT.

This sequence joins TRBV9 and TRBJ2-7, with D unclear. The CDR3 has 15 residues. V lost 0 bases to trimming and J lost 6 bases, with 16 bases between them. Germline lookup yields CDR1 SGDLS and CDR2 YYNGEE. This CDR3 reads CASSVDENTFLEQYF. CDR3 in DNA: TGTGCCAGCAGCGTAGATGAGAATACCTTTCTCGAGCAGTACTTC.

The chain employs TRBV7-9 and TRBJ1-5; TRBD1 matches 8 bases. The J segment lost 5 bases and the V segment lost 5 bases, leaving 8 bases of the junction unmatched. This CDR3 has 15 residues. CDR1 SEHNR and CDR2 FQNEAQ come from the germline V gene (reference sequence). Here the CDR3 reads CASSRQGTGDQPQHF. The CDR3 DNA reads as TGTGCCAGCAGCAGACAGGGGACAGGCGATCAGCCCCAGCATTTT.

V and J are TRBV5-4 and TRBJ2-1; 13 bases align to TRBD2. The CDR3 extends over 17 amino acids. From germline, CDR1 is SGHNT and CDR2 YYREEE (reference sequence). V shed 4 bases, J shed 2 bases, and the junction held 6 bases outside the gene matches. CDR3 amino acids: CASSPDTSGGAYNEQFF. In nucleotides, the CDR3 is TGTGCCAGCAGCCCTGATACTAGCGGGGGGGCCTACAATGAGCAGTTCTTC.

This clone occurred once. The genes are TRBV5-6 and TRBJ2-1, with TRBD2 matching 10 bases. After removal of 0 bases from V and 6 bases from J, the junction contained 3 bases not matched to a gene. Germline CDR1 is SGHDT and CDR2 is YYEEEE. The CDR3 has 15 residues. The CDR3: CASSLELAGTNEQFF. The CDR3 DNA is TGTGCCAGCAGCTTGGAACTAGCGGGGACCAATGAGCAGTTCTTC. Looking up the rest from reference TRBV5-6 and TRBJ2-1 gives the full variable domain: DAGVTQSPTHLIKTRGQQVTLRCSPKSGHDTVSWYQQALGQGPQFIFQYYEEEERQRGNFPDRFSGHQFPNYSSELNVNALLLGDSALYLCASSLELAGTNEQFFGPGTRLTVL.

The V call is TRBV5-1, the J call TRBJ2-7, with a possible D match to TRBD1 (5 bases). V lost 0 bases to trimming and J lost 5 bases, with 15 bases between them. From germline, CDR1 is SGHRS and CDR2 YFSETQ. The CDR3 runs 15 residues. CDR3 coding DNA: TGCGCCAGCAGCTTGGGGGGCAGCTCGAGCAACGAGCAGTACTTC. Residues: CASSLGGSSSNEQYF.

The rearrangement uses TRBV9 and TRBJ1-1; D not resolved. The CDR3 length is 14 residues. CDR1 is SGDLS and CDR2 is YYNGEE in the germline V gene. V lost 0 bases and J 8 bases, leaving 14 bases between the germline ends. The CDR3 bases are TGTGCCAGCAGCGTAGGCGGGGAAGTGCGAGAAGCTTTCTTT. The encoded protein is CASSVGGEVREAFF. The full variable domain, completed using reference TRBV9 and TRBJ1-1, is DSGVTQTPKHLITATGQRVTLRCSPRSGDLSVYWYQQSLDQGLQFLIQYYNGEERAKGNILERFSAQQFPDLHSELNLSSLELGDSALYFCASSVGGEVREAFFGQGTRLTVV.

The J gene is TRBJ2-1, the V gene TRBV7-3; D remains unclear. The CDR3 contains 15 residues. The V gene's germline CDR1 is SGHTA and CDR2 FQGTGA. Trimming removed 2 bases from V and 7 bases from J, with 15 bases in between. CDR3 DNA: TGTGCCAGCAGCTTAGTACCAAAAACCACTAATGAGCAGTTCTTC. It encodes CASSLVPKTTNEQFF.

CDR3 region: CAWSDGQGYSPLHF. The DNA of the CDR3 is TGTGCCTGGAGTGACGGTCAGGGGTACTCACCCCTCCACTTT. The rearrangement uses TRBV30 and TRBJ1-6; D might be TRBD1 (6 bases). The CDR3 runs to 14 residues. CDR1 and CDR2 (germline): GTSNPN, SVGIG (reference sequence). V lost 1 base to trimming and J lost 10 bases, with 14 bases between them.

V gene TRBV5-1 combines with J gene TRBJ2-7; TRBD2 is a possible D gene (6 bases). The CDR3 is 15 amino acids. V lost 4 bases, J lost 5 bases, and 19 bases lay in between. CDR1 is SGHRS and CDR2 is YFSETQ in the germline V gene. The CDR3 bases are TGCGCCAGCAGCCTAACCATCCCGGGAGCCCACGAGCAGTACTTC. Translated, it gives CASSLTIPGAHEQYF.

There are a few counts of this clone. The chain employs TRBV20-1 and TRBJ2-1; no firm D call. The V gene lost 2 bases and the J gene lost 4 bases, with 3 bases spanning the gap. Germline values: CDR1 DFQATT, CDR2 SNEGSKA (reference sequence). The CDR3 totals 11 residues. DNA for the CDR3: TGCAGTGCTAGACTGTACAATGAGCAGTTCTTC. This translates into CSARLYNEQFF.

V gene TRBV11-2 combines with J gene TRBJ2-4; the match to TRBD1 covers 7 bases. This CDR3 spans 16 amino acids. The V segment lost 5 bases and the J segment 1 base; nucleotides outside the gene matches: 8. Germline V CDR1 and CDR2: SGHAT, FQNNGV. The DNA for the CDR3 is TGTGCCAGCAGCCGGAGCCTACAGGGGGCCAAAAACATTCAGTACTTC. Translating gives CASSRSLQGAKNIQYF.